This TCR beta chain was recovered during a study of T cell repertoires in ileal Crohn's disease. Study-wide context: All patients had surgery for stricturing (about 60%) or penetrating (around 39%) disease.

Time point noted: neoterminal ileum biopsy at postoperative endoscopy, about 6 months after surgery. Points from the study as a whole: The median delay to postoperative endoscopy was approximately 7.5 months.

Clones were sequenced by immunoSEQ multiplex PCR, and TCRdb holds only the in-frame ones, with some missing. The repertoire holds 55,000 to 65,000 clones, with 70% to 90% as singletons. Remarks on this clone: Its antigen is not known.

CDR1 and CDR2 (germline): LNHNV, YYDKDF (reference sequence). The CDR3 covers 12 residues. With 5 bases clipped from V and 8 bases from J, the junction kept 3 bases outside the gene matches. This clonotype was obtained from an adult with Crohn's disease. Sequenced input: ileal tissue. The chain combines TRBV15 with TRBJ2-1; 7 bases are a match to TRBD2. CDR3 sequence (DNA): TGTGCCACCAGCGGACGGGGGGATGAGCAGTTCTTC. This gives the protein CATSGRGDEQFF. Together with reference TRBV15 and TRBJ2-1, the CDR3 gives the full variable domain: DAMVIQNPRYQVTQFGKPVTLSCSQTLNHNVMYWYQQKSSQAPKLLFHYYDKDFNNEADTPDNFQSRRPNTSFCFLDIRSPGLGDTAMYLCATSGRGDEQFFGPGTRLTVL.